Sequencing of this T cell receptor (beta chain) was carried out in a study of OX40 agonist ivuxolimab in advanced cancers. Whole-study context: An agonistic anti-OX40 (CD134) antibody, ivuxolimab, was used to treat the patients. Study-wide points: Nonresponders included some who also had low normalized T-cell clonal expansion. Patients with a partial response at 0.1-3.0 mg/kg had among the lowest clonal expansion.

TCRdb's table, derived via immunoSEQ multiplex PCR, lists solely in-frame clones and lacks some. The sample has 100,000 or so clones, approximately 91% seen once. As concerns this clone: The antigen remains unidentified.

V was cut by 1 base and J by 2 bases, with 10 bases left in between. Germline assignment: CDR1 SGHRS and CDR2 YFSETQ. The CDR3 is 14 amino acids. This chain uses TRBV5-1 with TRBJ2-7; D gene unclear. The TCR sequence derives from an adult with an advanced solid tumor such as melanoma, head and neck, liver or kidney cancer. Sequenced here: CD4+ or CD8+ T cells sorted from blood, sampled in a trial of the OX40 agonist ivuxolimab. The CDR3 region is CASSLSTVTYEQYF. CDR3 bases: TGCGCCAGCAGCTTGTCGACGGTCACCTACGAGCAGTACTTC.